This T cell receptor beta chain was found in a study of blood T cells in healthy people across ages. The ends lost 4 bases at V and 6 bases at J; junction bases unmatched: 4. Germline CDR1 and CDR2: MGHDK and SYGVNS. The CDR3 length is 15 residues. The sample holds a few counts of this clonotype. Alongside a J-beta primer mix, a sample-barcoded 5' primer served in a second PCR lasting about 7 to 12 cycles. The study obtained at least 2.5 million CDR3-containing paired-end reads from every sample. Each CDR3 protein is one row after TCRdb ran MiXCR on the 5' RACE reads. The data show hundreds of thousands of distinct CDR3 sequences, under 55% seen once.

The sequencing input was blood. The receptor was derived from an elderly man in good health. This chain uses TRBV25-1 with TRBJ2-1, with 12 bases identical to TRBD2. The CDR3 sequence: CASSATSGRSNEQFF. In DNA, the CDR3 is TGTGCCAGCAGTGCCACTAGCGGGAGGTCCAATGAGCAGTTCTTC.